The 23 T cell receptor beta chains in this list originate from one sample, sequenced in a study of PD-L1 blockade in urothelial cancer. Some clones are missing from TCRdb's copy, which holds only in-frame ones; the method was immunoSEQ multiplex PCR. Of 50,000 to 60,000 clones detected, approximately 87% appear once; the ten largest clones hold 5% to 6%. This specimen was PBMCs, taken around atezolizumab (anti-PD-L1) treatment. The receptors were gathered from a man in his forties or fifties with urothelial cancer.

The rearrangement uses TRBV11-3 and TRBJ2-1; D may be TRBD1 (7 bases). The CDR3 extends over 18 amino acids. From germline, CDR1 is SGHNT and CDR2 YENEEA. Deletions cut 3 bases from V and 7 bases from J, with 25 bases between. The DNA of the CDR3 is TGTGCCAGCAGCTTGGGGTATGGAGGGGGCTATCAACCTAATGAGCAGTTCTTC. This sequence encodes CASSLGYGGGYQPNEQFF.

This chain links TRBV5-6 with TRBJ1-3; a possible D gene is TRBD1 (5 bases). There are 15 residues in the CDR3. Germline CDR1 SGHDT, CDR2 YYEEEE. Trimming took off 4 bases at V and 5 bases at J, with 16 bases between the two ends. CDR3 sequence reads: CASSTRGFVRNTIYF. The CDR3, as DNA: TGTGCCAGCAGCACCCGGGGGTTCGTTAGAAACACCATATATTTT.

The chain has TRBV5-5 and TRBJ1-3; 7 bases line up with TRBD1. J lost 4 bases, V lost 4 bases, and 8 bases had no gene match. The germline gives CDR1 SGHKS, CDR2 YYEKEE (reference sequence). There are 15 residues in the CDR3. DNA for the CDR3: TGTGCCAGCAGCAAACACCGACAGGGAGGAAACACCATATATTTT. This gives the protein CASSKHRQGGNTIYF.

The gene calls are TRBV29-1 and TRBJ1-1; 8 bases fit TRBD1. The ends lost 7 bases at V and 3 bases at J; junction bases unmatched: 10. Germline V CDR1 and CDR2: SQVTM, ANQGSEA. CDR3 length: 14 amino acids. The CDR3 sequence is CSAASGGAYTEAFF. As DNA, the CDR3 is TGCAGCGCCGCCTCAGGGGGCGCGTACACTGAAGCTTTCTTT.

The rearrangement uses TRBV6-1 and TRBJ1-1, with D possibly TRBD1 on 5 matching bases. CDR1 is MNHNS and CDR2 is SASEGT in the germline V gene. The CDR3 totals 14 residues. Trimming shortened V by 6 bases and J by 7 bases, and 18 bases separated the two germline ends. In DNA, the CDR3 is TGTGCCAGCAGCGGAAAAGGAGGGGTCGGTGAAGCTTTCTTT. Translation gives CASSGKGGVGEAFF.

V is TRBV5-8 and J is TRBJ2-7, with unresolved D. CDR3 size: 11 residues. The germline V and J ends were trimmed by 2 bases and 4 bases, with 4 bases remaining between them. Looked up from germline, CDR1 is SGHTS and CDR2 is YDEGEE. Written as DNA, the CDR3 is TGTGCCAGCAGCTTTTCGTACGAGCAGTACTTC. Translating gives CASSFSYEQYF.

V is TRBV7-6 and J is TRBJ1-2; 8 nucleotides agree with TRBD1. This CDR3 spans 13 amino acids. Germline loops: CDR1 SGHVS, CDR2 FNYEAQ. The V segment lost 4 bases and the J segment 7 bases; nucleotides outside the gene matches: 5. The CDR3 DNA is TGTGCCAGCAGCTCGGACAGGGCGGTTGGCTACACCTTC. Amino acid sequence: CASSSDRAVGYTF. Variable domain in full (rest from reference TRBV7-6 and TRBJ1-2): GAGVSQSPRYKVTKRGQDVALRCDPISGHVSLYWYRQALGQGPEFLTYFNYEAQQDKSGLPNDRFSAERPEGSISTLTIQRTEQRDSAMYRCASSSDRAVGYTFGSGTRLTVV.

The chain combines TRBV5-1 with TRBJ2-3; 10 bases match TRBD2. The germline V gene encodes CDR1 SGHRS and CDR2 YFSETQ. The V gene end was trimmed by 0 bases and the J gene end by 4 bases; junction bases not matched to a gene: 8. This CDR3 contains 17 residues. CDR3 coding DNA: TGCGCCAGCAGCTTGGCCACTAGCGGGATAAGTTCAGATACGCAGTATTTT. Protein: CASSLATSGISSDTQYF. The entire variable domain, with the rest obtained from reference TRBV5-1 and TRBJ2-3, is as follows: KAGVTQTPRYLIKTRGQQVTLSCSPISGHRSVSWYQQTPGQGLQFLFEYFSETQRNKGNFPGRFSGRQFSNSRSEMNVSTLELGDSALYLCASSLATSGISSDTQYFGPGTRLTVL.

The chain recombines TRBV19 with TRBJ2-5, with 8 bases identical to TRBD2. In germline, CDR1 is LNHDA, CDR2 SQIVND (reference sequence). Trimming took 4 bases from V and 5 from J; bases not matched to a gene: 3. The CDR3 length is 13 residues. CDR3 nucleotide sequence: TGTGCCAGTAGTAACGGCGGGGGGGAGACCCAGTACTTC. Protein product: CASSNGGGETQYF. Supplemented by reference TRBV19 and TRBJ2-5, the full variable domain reads DGGITQSPKYLFRKEGQNVTLSCEQNLNHDAMYWYRQDPGQGLRLIYYSQIVNDFQKGDIAEGYSVSREKKESFPLTVTSAQKNPTAFYLCASSNGGGETQYFGPGTRLLVL.

J is TRBJ1-5 and V is TRBV28, with no clear D. CDR3 size: 18 residues. Trimming took 4 bases from V and 2 from J, leaving 21 bases between them. Germline V gene sequence: CDR1 MDHEN, CDR2 SYDVKM. Here the CDR3 DNA reads TGTGCCAGCAGTTCCCCTGCCCTCGGCCCGGCGGGCAATCAGCCCCAGCATTTT. Translating it yields CASSSPALGPAGNQPQHF.

The chain employs TRBV28 and TRBJ2-1; D is unclear. The V end lost 5 bases, the J end lost 3 bases, and 8 bases lay between the germline ends. Germline values: CDR1 MDHEN, CDR2 SYDVKM. The CDR3 has 13 amino acids. The CDR3 loop reads CASSAGYYNEQFF. CDR3 coding DNA: TGTGCCAGCAGTGCCGGGTACTACAATGAGCAGTTCTTC.

This chain joins TRBV19 and TRBJ2-1, with 7 bases lining up with TRBD1. Germline lookup yields CDR1 LNHDA and CDR2 SQIVND (reference sequence). The CDR3 extends over 16 amino acids. The ends lost 1 base at V and 0 bases at J; junction bases unmatched: 3. The CDR3, as DNA: TGTGCCAGTAGTATAGTTTCAGGGGGCTCCTACAATGAGCAGTTCTTC. Residues: CASSIVSGGSYNEQFF.

The chain is built from TRBV13 and TRBJ2-7, with 9 bases that match TRBD2. The CDR3 totals 15 residues. Germline assignment: CDR1 PRHDT and CDR2 FYEKMQ (reference sequence). V was pared by 5 bases and J by 2 bases, with 7 bases of the junction left unmatched. The DNA of the CDR3 is TGTGCCAGCAGCGACAAACTAGCGGGCCCCTACGAGCAGTACTTC. As protein: CASSDKLAGPYEQYF.

The chain carries TRBV27 and TRBJ2-5, with a weak D call TRBD2 (7 bases). Germline V gene lookup returns CDR1 MNHEY and CDR2 SMNVEV (reference sequence). V shed 2 bases and J shed 5 bases, with 12 bases lying between them. The CDR3 runs to 14 residues. The CDR3 reads CASSLGRGGETQYF. CDR3 sequence (DNA): TGTGCCAGCAGTTTAGGCAGGGGAGGGGAGACCCAGTACTTC.

Only one count was recorded for this clone. The J gene is TRBJ1-2, the V gene TRBV28; TRBD1 might be the D (5 bases). This CDR3 is 14 amino acids long. Trimming took off 8 bases at V and 6 bases at J, with 19 bases between the two ends. CDR1 and CDR2 (germline): MDHEN, SYDVKM. The DNA for the CDR3 is TGTGCCAGCTTGACGGGGGGAGGCCTCCATGGCTACACCTTC. Protein sequence: CASLTGGGLHGYTF.

The V and J genes are TRBV30 and TRBJ2-7, with D tentatively TRBD1 (8 bases). V dropped 6 bases and J dropped 5 bases, with 17 bases sitting between them. In germline, CDR1 is GTSNPN, CDR2 SVGIG (reference sequence). The CDR3 contains 13 residues. CDR3 loop: CACPFTGGDEQYF. DNA of the CDR3: TGTGCCTGCCCCTTTACAGGGGGGGACGAGCAGTACTTC. The full variable domain, completed using reference TRBV30 and TRBJ2-7, is SQTIHQWPATLVQPVGSPLSLECTVEGTSNPNLYWYRQAAGRGLQLLFYSVGIGQISSEVPQNLSASRPQDRQFILSSKKLLLSDSGFYLCACPFTGGDEQYFGPGTRLTVT.

The chain has TRBV6-5 and TRBJ1-3; tentative D call: TRBD1 (5 bases). The length of the CDR3 is 15 residues. Germline V lookup: CDR1 MNHEY, CDR2 SVGAGI. V lost 5 bases, J lost 4 bases, and 15 bases lay in between. The CDR3 nucleotides are TGTGCCAGCAGTCGTACCGGGGACTCGGGAAACACCATATATTTT. Encoded protein: CASSRTGDSGNTIYF.

The chain employs TRBV7-8 and TRBJ2-1; D is perhaps TRBD2 (5 bases). Deletions cut 3 bases from V and 3 bases from J, with 18 bases between. The CDR3 loop spans 17 amino acids. Germline CDR1 and CDR2: SGHVS and FQNEAQ. CDR3 in amino acids: CASSFARRLVSYNEQFF. In DNA, the CDR3 is TGTGCCAGCAGCTTCGCCCGGAGGCTAGTCAGCTACAATGAGCAGTTCTTC.

The chain has TRBV19 and TRBJ2-2, with D unresolved. With 10 bases removed from V and 0 bases from J, the gap between germline ends came to 15 bases. CDR3 length: 15 residues. Germline V CDR1 and CDR2: LNHDA, SQIVND (reference sequence). CDR3: CATSRGRSNTGELFF. The DNA of the CDR3 is TGTGCCACCTCCCGCGGAAGGTCGAACACCGGGGAGCTGTTTTTT.

The chain joins TRBV19 to TRBJ1-1; 10 bases map to TRBD1. The CDR3 is made up of 14 amino acids. Germline-derived CDR1 and CDR2 are LNHDA and SQIVND (reference sequence). Trimming cost V 6 bases and J 9 bases; bases outside gene matches: 10. CDR3 residues: CASRTDRGRLKAFF. The CDR3 bases are TGTGCCAGTAGGACGGACAGGGGGAGATTAAAAGCTTTCTTT.

The J gene is TRBJ2-1, the V gene TRBV11-3; D perhaps matches TRBD2 (5 bases). V was shortened by 4 bases and J by 5 bases, with 12 bases between the two germline ends. Germline assignment: CDR1 SGHNT and CDR2 YENEEA. CDR3 length: 14 amino acids. CDR3 amino acids: CASSSFRGNNEQFF. In DNA, the CDR3 is TGTGCCAGCAGCTCGTTTCGGGGAAACAATGAGCAGTTCTTC.

J is TRBJ1-1 and V is TRBV6-1, with a possible D match to TRBD1 (5 bases). The CDR3 covers 15 residues. V dropped 5 bases and J dropped 3 bases, with 16 bases sitting between them. Looked up from germline, CDR1 is MNHNS and CDR2 is SASEGT. CDR3 DNA sequence: TGTGCCAGCAGTTCCAAAGGGGCAGGAGACACTGAAGCTTTCTTT. Translated, it gives CASSSKGAGDTEAFF.

The gene calls are TRBV10-1 and TRBJ2-4; 12 bases line up with TRBD2. After removal of 11 bases from V and 3 bases from J, the junction contained 8 bases not matched to a gene. This CDR3 has 15 residues. Germline V gene data show CDR1 as WNHNN and CDR2 as SYGVQD (reference sequence). This chain's CDR3 is CAGRTSGIVKNIQYF. The CDR3, as DNA: TGCGCCGGTAGGACTAGCGGGATAGTCAAAAACATTCAGTACTTC.